Listed below are T cell receptor beta chains from one sample, sequenced in a study of shared clonotypes between healthy human individuals. Some clones are missing from TCRdb's copy, which holds only in-frame ones; the method was immunoSEQ multiplex PCR. The data show roughly 810,000 clones, around 96% seen once. The material sequenced was naive CD8+ T cells sorted from blood. The source of these receptors is a man aged 30 to 39 in good health. Each CDR3 is given without its conserved first and last residue. D genes are given only for firm matches.

-,TRBJ2-1,TRBV7-9,ASSLAWDLRFNEQF
-,TRBJ1-4,TRBV2,ATGGEGEKLF
-,TRBJ2-3,TRBV7-9,ASSLKGSGDPTDTQY
-,TRBJ2-7,TRBV11-2,ASSLVSSVFYEQY
-,TRBJ1-1,TRBV7-8,ASSTIPGKDIIPQNTEAF
TRBD2,TRBJ2-1,TRBV29-1,SVKGTSNEQF
-,TRBJ2-1,TRBV5-1,ASSPPTGFTYNEQF
-,TRBJ1-2,TRBV6-1,ASRDRLYGYT
-,TRBJ2-1,TRBV5-4,ASSLGALRSYNEQF
-,TRBJ2-2,TRBV5-5,ASSLPRGIDTGELF
-,TRBJ2-1,TRBV10-2,ASSELSGTPYNEQF
-,TRBJ1-1,TRBV28,ASSFSLVGSNTEAF
TRBD2,TRBJ2-1,TRBV4-3,ASSQVVTSEYNEQF
-,TRBJ2-1,TRBV6-5,ASSYYYNEQF
-,TRBJ2-7,TRBV5-1,ASSLRAENSYEQY
-,TRBJ2-2,TRBV29-1,SATATDDTGELF
-,TRBJ1-3,TRBV2,ASNSGNTIY
-,TRBJ2-3,TRBV7-9,ASSPPDLEKVDTQY
-,TRBJ2-7,TRBV28,ASSSASSYEQY
TRBD1,TRBJ2-7,TRBV18,ASSPPLGQDSYEQY
-,TRBJ2-3,TRBV29-1,SVEGLSTDTQY
-,TRBJ2-7,TRBV6-5,ASSLAPSYEQY
TRBD1,TRBJ1-1,TRBV9,ASSEGTGPKAF
-,TRBJ1-4,TRBV7-9,ASSLAPVGGNNEKLF
TRBD1,TRBJ1-2,TRBV30,AWNPGQGFYGYT
-,TRBJ1-1,TRBV2,ASSDGGTEAF